Below, 20 T cell receptor beta chains from the same sample are listed, as sequenced in a study of control samples from healthy donors and cancer patients (dated by TCRdb to about 2020). Libraries came from the immunoSEQ multiplex PCR assay. The table comes from immuneACCESS by way of TCRdb, which keeps in-frame sequences with V and J called. Part of the clones is missing from these tables; in studies checked, under half for an unresolved V gene and the rest for unknown reasons. A total of about 190,000 clones appear in this sample, around 93% of them only once. Approximately 1.8% of the sample goes to the ten largest clones. The sequencing input was blood. Source of these receptors: a man aged 25-45 years in good health.

This chain connects TRBV7-2 to TRBJ2-3; TRBD2 matches at 8 bases. The CDR3 consists of 17 residues. Germline assignment: CDR1 SGHTA and CDR2 FQGNSA. V lost 6 bases to trimming and J lost 8 bases; unmatched junction nucleotides: 19. CDR3 coding DNA: TGTGCCAGCAGAGGCGGGGGGACACGGCCCCACATGGGTACGCAGTATTTT. Its translation is CASRGGGTRPHMGTQYF.

This clone was recorded a few times. The rearrangement joins TRBV30 to TRBJ1-1; D ambiguous. Trimming took off 5 bases at V and 2 bases at J, with 15 bases between the two ends. The CDR3 loop spans 14 amino acids. Germline CDR1 and CDR2: GTSNPN and SVGIG (reference sequence). The DNA of the CDR3 is TGTGCCTGGGGTAGGGTGGGTGGCAACACTGAAGCTTTCTTT. Its protein product is CAWGRVGGNTEAFF.

The V and J genes are TRBV12-3 or TRBV12-4 and TRBJ1-1, with a tentative D call TRBD1 (5 bases). The CDR3 runs 12 residues. V was shortened by 8 bases and J by 8 bases, with 15 bases between the two germline ends. The CDR3 reads CASFNLGGEAFF. The CDR3 DNA is TGTGCCAGCTTCAATTTGGGGGGGGAAGCTTTCTTT.

The genes are TRBV19 and TRBJ1-2, with a possible D match to TRBD1 (5 bases). Germline assignment: CDR1 LNHDA and CDR2 SQIVND (reference sequence). V was trimmed by 5 bases and J by 5 bases, leaving 6 bases between them. The CDR3 contains 11 residues. The CDR3 coding sequence is TGTGCCAGTAGTCAGGGTTATGGCTACACCTTC. Its protein is CASSQGYGYTF.

This clone came up once. The rearrangement links TRBV24-1 to TRBJ1-3, with unresolved D. This CDR3 has 15 amino acids. Germline CDR1 KGHDR, CDR2 SFDVKD. V shed 7 bases and J shed 0 bases, with 12 bases lying between them. CDR3 nucleotides: TGTGCCACCAGCGAGGGAGTAAGCTCTGGAAACACCATATATTTT. This encodes CATSEGVSSGNTIYF.

V usage is TRBV27 and J usage is TRBJ2-7; D call uncertain. Trimming pared 0 bases from V and 4 bases from J, leaving 7 bases between. Germline assignment: CDR1 MNHEY and CDR2 SMNVEV (reference sequence). The CDR3 consists of 13 residues. In nucleotides, the CDR3 is TGTGCCAGCAGTTTATCGTGGGGTTACGAGCAGTACTTC. Translated: CASSLSWGYEQYF.

Here the CDR3 DNA reads TGTGCCAGCAGCCAAGATAATAGTGGCCGGCGGCAACTGTTTTTT. Residues: CASSQDNSGRRQLFF. The chain couples TRBV3-1 (or the pseudogene TRBV3-2) to TRBJ1-4; D ambiguous. Germline CDR1 LGHDT, CDR2 YNNKEL (reference sequence). The V end was cut by 0 bases, the J end by 12 bases, with 17 bases between. CDR3 length: 15 residues.

This clone was seen only once. The V and J genes are TRBV9 and TRBJ2-3, with TRBD1 matching over 9 bases. Losses at the gene ends were 0 bases for V and 2 bases for J; bases not matched to a gene: 7. Germline V gene lookup returns CDR1 SGDLS and CDR2 YYNGEE. The CDR3 has 17 amino acids. The CDR3 DNA follows: TGTGCCAGCAGCGTAGCCACAGGGGGCTTTTACACAGATACGCAGTATTTT. Its protein product is CASSVATGGFYTDTQYF.

CDR3 sequence (DNA): TGTGCCAGCAGTTTCACCTTCGGAGCCAATTCACCCCTCCACTTT. Translation gives CASSFTFGANSPLHF. The chain combines TRBV6-5 with TRBJ1-6; unclear D gene. Trimming stripped 4 bases from V and 7 bases from J, with 14 bases between. The length of the CDR3 is 15 residues. Per the germline V gene, CDR1 is MNHEY and CDR2 is SVGAGI.

This chain uses TRBV6-5 with TRBJ1-5, with D possibly TRBD1 on 6 matching bases. The V gene lost 6 bases and the J gene lost 6 bases, with 18 bases spanning the gap. The CDR3 runs 15 residues. Per germline, CDR1 MNHEY and CDR2 SVGAGI. The CDR3 bases are TGTGCCAGCAGGGCGGGGGGCATGGTCGGTCAGCCCCAGCATTTT. It encodes CASRAGGMVGQPQHF.

On this clone itself: The junction departs from the called germline gene at one end, perhaps through a read error. The chain couples TRBV5-1 to TRBJ2-2; D possibly corresponds to TRBD2 (7 bases). The CDR3 is made up of 15 amino acids. Per the germline V gene, CDR1 is SGHRS and CDR2 is YFSETQ. In DNA, the CDR3 is TGCGTCAGCAAGGTGGGGGGGCCGAACACCGGGGAGCTGTTTTTT. It yields the protein CVSKVGGPNTGELFF.

The chain employs TRBV9 and TRBJ2-3, with a possible D match to TRBD1 (5 bases). V shed 3 bases and J shed 2 bases, with 10 bases lying between them. The CDR3 covers 14 residues. CDR1 and CDR2 (germline): SGDLS, YYNGEE. CDR3 region: CASSAQDPTDTQYF. As DNA, the CDR3 is TGTGCCAGCAGCGCACAGGATCCCACAGATACGCAGTATTTT.

The CDR3 spells CSVALANTDTQYF. In DNA, the CDR3 is TGCAGCGTCGCTCTGGCGAATACAGATACGCAGTATTTT. The rearrangement joins TRBV29-1 to TRBJ2-3; D gene uncertain. The CDR3 has 13 residues. Germline assignment: CDR1 SQVTM and CDR2 ANQGSEA. V lost 6 bases and J lost 3, with 13 bases in between.

The chain joins TRBV27 to TRBJ2-7, with TRBD2 identical over 10 bases. With V trimmed by 6 bases and J by 2 bases, 7 bases remained unmatched. CDR1 is MNHEY and CDR2 is SMNVEV in the germline V gene (reference sequence). The CDR3 is made up of 15 amino acids. The DNA for the CDR3 is TGTGCCAGCAGACTCACTAGCGGGGACACCTACGAGCAGTACTTC. This codes for CASRLTSGDTYEQYF.

This rearrangement joins TRBV12-3 or TRBV12-4 to TRBJ2-1; D tentatively reads TRBD1 or TRBD2 (5 bases each). CDR3 size: 12 residues. V shed 4 bases and J shed 7 bases, with 8 bases lying between them. The CDR3 here is CASSWGINEQFF. Here the CDR3 DNA reads TGTGCCAGCAGTTGGGGGATTAATGAGCAGTTCTTC.

The genes are TRBV4-1 and TRBJ1-2, with a weak D call TRBD1 (6 bases). The germline CDR1 and CDR2 sequences are MGHRA and YSYEKL. The length of the CDR3 is 16 residues. Trimming shortened V by 1 base and J by 5 bases, and 17 bases separated the two germline ends. This CDR3 reads CASSQVGGQSLYGYTF. CDR3 nucleotide sequence: TGCGCCAGCAGCCAAGTTGGTGGACAGAGTTTATATGGCTACACCTTC.

The chain combines TRBV6-5 with TRBJ2-7; the match to TRBD2 covers 10 bases. The length of the CDR3 is 14 residues. V was pared by 7 bases and J by 6 bases, with 9 bases of the junction left unmatched. Germline assignment: CDR1 MNHEY and CDR2 SVGAGI. The CDR3 reads CASIPRAGGGEQYF. DNA of the CDR3: TGTGCCAGCATCCCGAGAGCGGGGGGGGGCGAGCAGTACTTC.

The chain joins TRBV4-2 to TRBJ2-7; a possible D gene is TRBD1 (5 bases). Trimming removed 3 bases from V and 5 bases from J, with 11 bases in between. This CDR3 is built from 13 residues. Germline CDR1 and CDR2: LGHNA and YNFKEQ. The CDR3 is CASSQFKGDEQYF. CDR3 sequence (DNA): TGTGCCAGCAGCCAGTTCAAAGGGGACGAGCAGTACTTC.

This chain joins TRBV6-2 or TRBV6-3 and TRBJ2-1; D is unresolved. Germline CDR1 MNHEY, CDR2 SVGEGT. The germline V and J ends were trimmed by 4 bases and 3 bases, with 22 bases remaining between them. This CDR3 region has 18 residues. CDR3 nucleotide sequence: TGTGCCAGCAGTTTATACCCCCCGGCAGGTAGTCGCTACAATGAGCAGTTCTTC. This gives the protein CASSLYPPAGSRYNEQFF.

This clone appeared a single time. The chain is built from TRBV30 and TRBJ1-4; 9 bases map to TRBD1. Germline-derived CDR1 and CDR2 are GTSNPN and SVGIG (reference sequence). V lost 0 bases, J lost 7 bases, and 6 bases stayed unmatched. There are 15 residues in the CDR3. The CDR3 spells CAWSVRGTGFEKLFF. The CDR3 nucleotides read TGTGCCTGGAGTGTAAGGGGGACAGGGTTTGAAAAACTGTTTTTT.